This T cell receptor (beta chain) was documented in a study of brain T cells in children with intractable seizures. Findings and caveats of the study: HCMV serostatus was not known, and viral specificity came from CDR3 similarity only. Pre- and post-surgery blood differed in depth, so pre-surgery absences may be undersampling.

In regard to this clone: The antigen is undetermined.

Germline CDR1 reads MNHEY; CDR2 reads SMNVEV (reference sequence). The length of the CDR3 is 14 residues. With 5 bases removed from V and 4 bases from J, the gap between germline ends came to 15 bases. The sequenced cases were selected for having the highest brain T cell transcript signatures. At least one anti-epileptic drug was given before surgery. Libraries were prepared by immunoSEQ multiplex PCR; TCRdb keeps only in-frame clonotypes and omits some of them. The sample has 50,000 to 80,000 clones; 95% to 97% are singletons. This specimen was peripheral blood, taken at surgery. This clonotype was sampled from a boy under three years old with focal cortical dysplasia and intractable seizures. The J gene is TRBJ2-7, the V gene TRBV27; maybe TRBD2 (6 bases). The CDR3 protein is CASSRELALYEQYF. For the CDR3, the DNA is TGTGCCAGCAGTCGGGAACTAGCTTTATACGAGCAGTACTTC.